This TCR beta chain was retrieved from a study of early T cells in non-severe SARS-CoV-2 infection (dated by TCRdb to the early 2020s). Broadly, across the study: Bulk RNA from unsorted whole blood was used for TCR sequencing, so alpha and beta chains could not be paired.

Set within a cohort of healthcare workers in London, UK, this nested case-control study involved weekly PCR testing of nasopharyngeal swabs along with blood sampling. Between 23 and 31 March 2020, the week of the UK lockdown, healthcare workers were enrolled and then followed up weekly for as long as 16 weeks. Trimming removed 2 bases from V and 6 bases from J; the gene matches leave 10 bases unexplained. Spanning cysteine to phenylalanine, the CDR3 consists of 17 amino acids. Only the CDR3 DNA stays, 51 bases, in frame from base 1. From the germline V gene, CDR1 is MNHEY and CDR2 is SVGEGT. This clonotype showed up just a few times. It lacks a known antigen. Per-base quality was not reported, and no clone a single base away is much larger than it. The library was prepared using 5' RACE. Data came from a NextSeq 500. To correct for sequencing error and PCR bias, the TCR library protocol tagged individual cDNA molecules with unique molecular identifiers. Both TCR alpha and beta chains were sequenced, and tight co-correlation was observed between alpha and beta sequence abundances in each sample. In the paper's pipeline: V gene, J gene and CDR3 annotation of TCR sequences was performed with Decombinator V4. Expanded TCRs were defined as changing significantly between any two time points under a Poisson model with p below 0.0001. TCR abundances were normalised to the total number of TCRs sequenced per sample and were expressed as counts per million. MAIT TCRs were defined by TRAV1-2 paired with TRAJ12, TRAJ20 or TRAJ33, and iNKT TCRs by TRAV10 paired with TRAJ18. VDJdb, accessed 1 November 2021, was searched for CMV, EBV and SARS-CoV-2 annotated TCRs, with TCRs annotated for multiple antigens excluded. TCRdb's own reprocessing of the public reads used fastp at Q25 and MiXCR and kept productive beta chains. Every entry covers one CDR3 protein and lists the most common genes and DNA from its rows. V and J calls and clone size were set by TCRdb, not the authors. The sample table contains fewer than 80,000 distinct CDR3 sequences; only one count was recorded for about 13% of them. Of the sample, roughly 5.2% falls within the top ten clones.

Findings and caveats that apply to the study as a whole: VDJdb matching was skewed toward anti-spike CD8 responses, so virus-specific expansions were likely underestimated and private and CD4 specificities were missed.

The TCR comes from an adult who was a healthcare worker with PCR-confirmed SARS-CoV-2 infection or an uninfected control (not recorded which). Input material: whole blood. Here the chain combines TRBV6-2 or TRBV6-3 and TRBJ2-1, with 10 central nucleotides matching TRBD2. For the CDR3, the sequence is CASSYPPTSGVRNEQFF. The nucleotides read TGTGCCAGCAGTTACCCTCCTACTAGCGGGGTGCGCAATGAGCAGTTCTTC.